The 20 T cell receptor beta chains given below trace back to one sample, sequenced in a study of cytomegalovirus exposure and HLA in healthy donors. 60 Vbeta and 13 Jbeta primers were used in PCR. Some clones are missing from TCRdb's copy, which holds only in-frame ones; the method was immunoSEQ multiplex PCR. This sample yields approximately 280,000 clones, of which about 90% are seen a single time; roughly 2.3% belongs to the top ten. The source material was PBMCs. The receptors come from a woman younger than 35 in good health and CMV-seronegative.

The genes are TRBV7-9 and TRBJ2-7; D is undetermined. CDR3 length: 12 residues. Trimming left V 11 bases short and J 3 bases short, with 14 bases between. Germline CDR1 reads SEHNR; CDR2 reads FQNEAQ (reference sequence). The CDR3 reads CAALGTHYEQYF. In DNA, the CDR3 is TGTGCCGCGCTAGGAACCCACTACGAGCAGTACTTC.

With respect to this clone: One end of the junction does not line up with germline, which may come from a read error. For the CDR3, the DNA is TGTGTCAGCAGCTGGGGACAGTCGGATAATTCACCCCTCCACTTT. Protein: CVSSWGQSDNSPLHF. J is TRBJ1-6 and V is TRBV7-9; TRBD1 aligns across 7 bases. Germline V gene data show CDR1 as SEHNR and CDR2 as FQNEAQ (reference sequence). The length of the CDR3 is 15 residues. Full variable domain (remainder filled in from reference TRBV7-9 and TRBJ1-6): DTGVSQNPRHKITKRGQNVTFRCDPISEHNRLYWYRQTLGQGPEFLTYFQNEAQLEKSRLLSDRFSAERPKGSFSTLEIQRTEQGDSAMYLCVSSWGQSDNSPLHFGNGTRLTVT.

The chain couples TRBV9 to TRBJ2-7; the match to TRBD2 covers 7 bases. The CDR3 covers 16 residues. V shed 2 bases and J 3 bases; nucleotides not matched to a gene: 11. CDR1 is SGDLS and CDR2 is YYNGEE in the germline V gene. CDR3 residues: CASSVSRAGPVYEQYF. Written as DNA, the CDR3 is TGTGCCAGCAGCGTCTCTAGAGCGGGGCCTGTCTACGAGCAGTACTTC.

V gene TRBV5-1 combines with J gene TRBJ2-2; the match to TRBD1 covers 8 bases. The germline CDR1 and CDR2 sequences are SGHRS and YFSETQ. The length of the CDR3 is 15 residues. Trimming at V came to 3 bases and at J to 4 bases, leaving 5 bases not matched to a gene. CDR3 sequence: CASSSQGAGTGELFF. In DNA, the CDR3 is TGCGCCAGCAGCTCCCAGGGGGCCGGCACCGGGGAGCTGTTTTTT.

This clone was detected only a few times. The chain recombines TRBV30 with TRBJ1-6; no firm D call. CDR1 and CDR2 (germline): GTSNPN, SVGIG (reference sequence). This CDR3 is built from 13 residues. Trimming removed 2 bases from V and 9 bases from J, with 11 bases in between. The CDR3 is CAWSKNRISPLHF. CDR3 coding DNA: TGTGCCTGGAGTAAGAACAGAATTTCACCCCTCCACTTT.

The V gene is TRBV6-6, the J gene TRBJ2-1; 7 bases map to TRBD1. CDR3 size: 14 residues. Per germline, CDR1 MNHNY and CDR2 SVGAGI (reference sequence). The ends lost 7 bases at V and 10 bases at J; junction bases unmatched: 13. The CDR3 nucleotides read TGTGCCAGCATGGAACCAAACAGGGGACGCGAGCAGTTCTTC. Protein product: CASMEPNRGREQFF.

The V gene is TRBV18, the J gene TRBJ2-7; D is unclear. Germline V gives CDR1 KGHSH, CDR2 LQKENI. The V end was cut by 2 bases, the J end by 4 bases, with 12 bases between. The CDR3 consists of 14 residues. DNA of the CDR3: TGTGCCAGCTCACCAAACCCTACAGAGTACGAGCAGTACTTC. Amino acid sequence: CASSPNPTEYEQYF. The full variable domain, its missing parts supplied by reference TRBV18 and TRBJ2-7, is NAGVMQNPRHLVRRRGQEARLRCSPMKGHSHVYWYRQLPEEGLKFMVYLQKENIIDESGMPKERFSAEFPKEGPSILRIQQVVRGDSAAYFCASSPNPTEYEQYFGPGTRLTVT.

The CDR3 nucleotides read TGTGCCAGCAGTTATAATCGCGGGAACACTGAAGCTTTCTTT. Translated, it gives CASSYNRGNTEAFF. The chain combines TRBV6-5 with TRBJ1-1; D unresolved. Trimming took 3 bases from V and 1 from J, leaving 9 bases between them. The V gene's germline CDR1 is MNHEY and CDR2 SVGAGI. This CDR3 contains 14 residues.

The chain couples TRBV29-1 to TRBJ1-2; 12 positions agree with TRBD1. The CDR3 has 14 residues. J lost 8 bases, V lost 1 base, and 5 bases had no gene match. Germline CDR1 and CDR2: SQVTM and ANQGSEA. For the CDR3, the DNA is TGCAGCGTTGAAGGGGGACAGGGGGCGCGGGGCTACACCTTC. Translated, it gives CSVEGGQGARGYTF.

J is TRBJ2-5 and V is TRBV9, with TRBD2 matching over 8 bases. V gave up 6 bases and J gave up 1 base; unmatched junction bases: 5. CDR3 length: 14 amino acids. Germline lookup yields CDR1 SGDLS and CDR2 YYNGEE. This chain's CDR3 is CASTLGGGQETQYF. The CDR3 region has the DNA TGTGCCAGCACCCTCGGGGGGGGCCAAGAGACCCAGTACTTC. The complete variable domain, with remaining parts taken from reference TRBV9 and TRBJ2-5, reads DSGVTQTPKHLITATGQRVTLRCSPRSGDLSVYWYQQSLDQGLQFLIQYYNGEERAKGNILERFSAQQFPDLHSELNLSSLELGDSALYFCASTLGGGQETQYFGPGTRLLVL.

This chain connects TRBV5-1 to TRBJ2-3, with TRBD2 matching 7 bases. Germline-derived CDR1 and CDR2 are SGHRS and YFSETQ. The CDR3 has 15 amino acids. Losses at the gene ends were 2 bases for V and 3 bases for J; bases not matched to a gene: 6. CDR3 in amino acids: CASSLSASGTDTQYF. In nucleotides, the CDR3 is TGCGCCAGCAGCTTATCAGCTAGCGGTACAGATACGCAGTATTTT.

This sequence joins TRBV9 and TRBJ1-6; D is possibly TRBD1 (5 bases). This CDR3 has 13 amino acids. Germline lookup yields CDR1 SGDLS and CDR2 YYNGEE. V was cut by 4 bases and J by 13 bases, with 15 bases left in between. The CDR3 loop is CASSPGSGVPLHF. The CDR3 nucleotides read TGTGCCAGCAGCCCCGGTTCGGGGGTCCCCCTCCACTTT.

The DNA for the CDR3 is TGCGCCAGCAGCTTGGTTTTCCAGGGGGCTCTATCCTACGAGCAGTACTTC. Amino acids: CASSLVFQGALSYEQYF. The chain is built from TRBV5-1 and TRBJ2-7; TRBD1 agrees at 8 bases. The CDR3 runs to 17 residues. V was clipped by 0 bases and J by 1 base; unmatched bases: 9. Germline CDR1 SGHRS, CDR2 YFSETQ.

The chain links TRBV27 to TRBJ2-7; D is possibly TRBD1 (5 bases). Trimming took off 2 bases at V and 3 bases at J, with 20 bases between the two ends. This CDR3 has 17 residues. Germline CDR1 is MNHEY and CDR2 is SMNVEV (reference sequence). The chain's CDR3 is CASSLAPQAFWGYEQYF. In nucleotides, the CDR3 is TGTGCCAGCAGTTTAGCCCCACAGGCATTTTGGGGCTACGAGCAGTACTTC.

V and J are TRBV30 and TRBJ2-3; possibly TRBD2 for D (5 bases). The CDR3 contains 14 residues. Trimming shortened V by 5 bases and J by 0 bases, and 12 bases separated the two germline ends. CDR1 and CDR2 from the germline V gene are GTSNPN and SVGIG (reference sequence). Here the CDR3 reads CAWEWRRSTDTQYF. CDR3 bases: TGTGCCTGGGAATGGCGGAGGAGCACAGATACGCAGTATTTT.

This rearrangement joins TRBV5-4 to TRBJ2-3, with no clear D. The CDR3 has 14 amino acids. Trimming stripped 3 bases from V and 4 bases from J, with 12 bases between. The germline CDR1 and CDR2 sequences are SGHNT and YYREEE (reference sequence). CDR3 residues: CASSSSYISDTQYF. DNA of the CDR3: TGTGCCAGCAGCTCTTCATACATCTCAGATACGCAGTATTTT.

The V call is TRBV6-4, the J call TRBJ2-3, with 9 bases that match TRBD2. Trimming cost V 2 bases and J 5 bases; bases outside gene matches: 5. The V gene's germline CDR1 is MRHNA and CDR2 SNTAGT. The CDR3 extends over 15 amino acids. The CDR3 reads CASSDAGGPIDTQYF. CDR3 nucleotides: TGTGCCAGCAGTGACGCGGGGGGGCCTATAGATACGCAGTATTTT.

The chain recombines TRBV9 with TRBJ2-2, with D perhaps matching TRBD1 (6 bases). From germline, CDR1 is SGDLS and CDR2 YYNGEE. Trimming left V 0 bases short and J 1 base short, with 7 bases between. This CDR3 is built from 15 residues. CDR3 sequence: CASSVVGQNTGELFF. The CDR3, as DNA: TGTGCCAGCAGCGTAGTGGGACAGAACACCGGGGAGCTGTTTTTT.

The CDR3 spells CASSPLLDRNTEAFF. The CDR3 nucleotides read TGTGCCAGCAGTCCCCTACTGGACAGAAACACTGAAGCTTTCTTT. This rearrangement joins TRBV28 to TRBJ1-1; weak D call: TRBD1 (6 bases). The germline V and J ends were trimmed by 5 bases and 2 bases, with 15 bases remaining between them. Germline loops: CDR1 MDHEN, CDR2 SYDVKM. This CDR3 is 15 amino acids long.

The CDR3 DNA follows: TGTGCCAGCAGCTGGGCCCAGGGGGCATTCGTCAATGAGCAGTTCTTC. Protein sequence: CASSWAQGAFVNEQFF. The V gene is TRBV27, the J gene TRBJ2-1, with 8 bases aligning to TRBD1. With 6 bases clipped from V and 6 bases from J, the junction kept 13 bases outside the gene matches. CDR1 is MNHEY, CDR2 SMNVEV, per germline (reference sequence). This CDR3 comprises 16 residues.